The source of this T cell receptor (beta chain) is a study of blood T cell repertoires in COVID-19. The overall study: Specimens from acute and convalescent COVID-19 originated in the United States, Italy and Spain. In each case, the material was cDNA or gDNA derived from T cells, B-cell-depleted T cells, or PBMCs.

The CDR3 is 17 amino acids. J lost 4 bases, V lost 5 bases, and 11 bases had no gene match. CDR1 is ENHRY, CDR2 SYGVKD, per germline. As handled by the study authors: Estimation of nucleated cell counts relied on the amplification of reference gene primers. Repertoires were generated with immunoSEQ multiplex PCR, while TCRdb's copy carries only in-frame clones and drops some. V, J and clone size derive from that table, while D and trimming were established from the DNA sequence. The sample records around 94,000 clones, nearly 90% being singletons. Sequenced material: peripheral blood. The origin of this receptor is a man aged 50-59 years with active COVID-19. The chain is built from TRBV10-3 and TRBJ2-4, with 10 positions matching TRBD2. Here the CDR3 reads CAISPRASGGQKNIQYF. CDR3 coding DNA: TGTGCCATCAGTCCGAGGGCTAGCGGGGGCCAAAAAAACATTCAGTACTTC.